A single T cell receptor beta chain is shown here with its context. As yet, its antigen is unknown. The sample originates from a study of blood T cells in healthy people across ages. Findings and caveats of the study: There was a strong correlation between TCR beta diversity and naive T cell percentage. Estimates based on one million T cells were treated as lower bounds.

Primers used in a second PCR of about 7 to 12 cycles were a sample-barcoded 5' primer and a J-beta primer mix. Each cDNA molecule received a tag from a template-switch adaptor that had 12 random nucleotides. From the 5' RACE reads, TCRdb called clonotypes with MiXCR, one entry per CDR3 protein. The table records under 1 million distinct CDR3 sequences, around two fifths of them present only once. It was around 9 milliliters of peripheral blood that were drawn from each donor. With 3 bases removed from V and 0 bases from J, the gap between germline ends came to 8 bases. CDR3 size: 14 residues. The germline gives CDR1 MDHEN, CDR2 SYDVKM.

This clonotype was sampled from a man aged 55 to 70 in good health. The genes are TRBV28 and TRBJ1-1; D remains unclear. The sequenced material came from blood. Written as DNA, the CDR3 is TGTGCCAGCAGTTTTAGGGTTATGAACACTGAAGCTTTCTTT. Amino acid sequence: CASSFRVMNTEAFF.